The 32 T cell receptor beta chains below were found in one sample sequenced in a study of T cell responses to AZD1222 COVID-19 vaccine. Assay: immunoSEQ multiplex PCR; the TCRdb copy retains only in-frame clones and omits some. Here the sample spans fewer than 90,000 clones, 70% to 90% being singletons. Sequenced here: peripheral blood, sampled on day 0 of AZD1222 vaccination. Receptors were obtained from an adult in good health.

This clone was counted a few times. This chain uses TRBV4-2 with TRBJ1-3; D unresolved. This CDR3 is built from 14 residues. The ends were cut back, 0 bases at V and 4 bases at J, with 7 bases in the middle. The germline gives CDR1 LGHNA, CDR2 YNFKEQ. The CDR3 sequence: CASSQDQGGNTIYF. The CDR3 DNA is TGTGCCAGCAGCCAAGATCAAGGCGGAAACACCATATATTTT.

To note about this clone: Given a much more abundant clone one base away, this may be a read error. Other DNA variants within this sample encode the same CDR3. The genes are TRBV7-6 and TRBJ2-5; D uncertain. The V end lost 4 bases, the J end lost 2 bases, and 2 bases lay between the germline ends. The CDR3 is made up of 11 amino acids. The germline CDR1 and CDR2 sequences are SGHVS and FNYEAQ. The CDR3 coding sequence is TGTGCCAGCAGCTCTCAAGAGACCCAGTACTTC. Protein product: CASSSQETQYF.

V is TRBV20-1 and J is TRBJ2-3; 8 nucleotides line up with TRBD2. Germline values: CDR1 DFQATT, CDR2 SNEGSKA (reference sequence). There are 14 residues in the CDR3. Trimming cost V 3 bases and J 6 bases; bases outside gene matches: 8. The CDR3 DNA reads TGCAGTGCTAGTGGAGCGGGAGCGACGGATACGCAGTATTTT. It specifies CSASGAGATDTQYF.

J is TRBJ1-4 and V is TRBV7-9, with D uncertain. V lost 2 bases and J 1 base, leaving 5 bases between the germline ends. The CDR3 is made up of 14 amino acids. Per the germline V gene, CDR1 is SEHNR and CDR2 is FQNEAQ (reference sequence). CDR3 sequence: CASSLSGTNEKLFF. The CDR3 DNA reads TGTGCCAGCAGCTTAAGTGGAACTAATGAAAAACTGTTTTTT.

This clone was seen only a few times. The genes are TRBV5-4 and TRBJ2-5; D unclear. The V end was cut by 3 bases, the J end by 2 bases, with 11 bases between. The CDR3 runs to 14 residues. The germline CDR1 and CDR2 sequences are SGHNT and YYREEE (reference sequence). The CDR3 nucleotides read TGTGCCAGCAGCTACGGACCGATACAAGAGACCCAGTACTTC. Translating it yields CASSYGPIQETQYF.

The chain is built from TRBV19 and TRBJ2-7, with D tentatively TRBD1 (6 bases). CDR1 and CDR2 from the germline V gene are LNHDA and SQIVND (reference sequence). Trimming took off 0 bases at V and 8 bases at J, with 20 bases between the two ends. This CDR3 region has 16 residues. The CDR3 sequence: CASSIDLGTRTSKQYF. CDR3 nucleotide sequence: TGTGCCAGTAGTATAGATCTGGGGACAAGAACATCTAAGCAGTACTTC. The full variable domain, completed using reference TRBV19 and TRBJ2-7, is DGGITQSPKYLFRKEGQNVTLSCEQNLNHDAMYWYRQDPGQGLRLIYYSQIVNDFQKGDIAEGYSVSREKKESFPLTVTSAQKNPTAFYLCASSIDLGTRTSKQYFGPGTRLTVT.

This rearrangement joins TRBV18 to TRBJ1-1; weak D call: TRBD1 (5 bases). Germline V gene lookup returns CDR1 KGHSH and CDR2 LQKENI. Trimming took off 5 bases at V and 1 base at J, with 8 bases between the two ends. This CDR3 has 13 amino acids. CDR3 DNA sequence: TGTGCCAGCTCATCGACAGCGAACACTGAAGCTTTCTTT. This codes for CASSSTANTEAFF.

The V gene is TRBV6-4, the J gene TRBJ2-1; 12 positions agree with TRBD2. Germline lookup yields CDR1 MRHNA and CDR2 SNTAGT. The CDR3 runs to 19 residues. V trimming: 6 bases; J trimming: 2 bases; junction bases outside the gene matches: 14. CDR3 residues: CASRAPISPSGRAYNEQFF. CDR3 sequence (DNA): TGTGCCAGCAGAGCTCCAATAAGTCCTAGCGGGAGGGCCTACAATGAGCAGTTCTTC.

This chain uses TRBV6-6 with TRBJ1-5; D unresolved. Trimming pared 2 bases from V and 0 bases from J, leaving 8 bases between. The CDR3 loop spans 15 amino acids. CDR1 is MNHNY and CDR2 is SVGAGI in the germline V gene (reference sequence). DNA of the CDR3: TGTGCCAGCAGTTACCCCGGAAATAGCAATCAGCCCCAGCATTTT. Translated: CASSYPGNSNQPQHF.

This chain joins TRBV19 and TRBJ2-1, with 7 bases that match TRBD1. Germline loops: CDR1 LNHDA, CDR2 SQIVND (reference sequence). V lost 6 bases, J lost 6 bases, and 20 bases stayed unmatched. This CDR3 region has 18 residues. CDR3 amino acids: CASRDTRWQRQGGNEQFF. In nucleotides, the CDR3 is TGTGCCAGTAGAGACACTCGATGGCAAAGACAGGGTGGCAATGAGCAGTTCTTC.

The chain joins TRBV10-3 to TRBJ1-5, with TRBD1 as a possible D gene (5 bases). V lost 7 bases to trimming and J lost 7 bases, with 14 bases between them. The CDR3 totals 13 residues. Germline V CDR1 and CDR2: ENHRY, SYGVKD. The chain's CDR3 is CAITQGLGQPQHF. The CDR3 region has the DNA TGTGCCATCACGCAGGGTCTGGGACAGCCCCAGCATTTT.

The chain combines TRBV7-8 with TRBJ2-7, with 10 bases fitting TRBD2. The V and J ends lost 6 bases and 3 bases, in that order; junction bases with no gene match: 8. The CDR3 has 15 residues. The germline V gene has CDR1 SGHVS and CDR2 FQNEAQ. The CDR3 is CASRPPQREGYEQYF. CDR3 in DNA: TGTGCCAGCAGACCGCCCCAGCGGGAGGGCTACGAGCAGTACTTC.

The CDR3 DNA sequence: TGTGCCAGCAGCCTCACGGGACAGGGTGCAGATACGCAGTATTTT. Encoded protein: CASSLTGQGADTQYF. The J gene is TRBJ2-3, the V gene TRBV7-9; 9 positions agree with TRBD1. J lost 4 bases, V lost 5 bases, and 7 bases had no gene match. Germline V gene data show CDR1 as SEHNR and CDR2 as FQNEAQ (reference sequence). The CDR3 totals 15 residues.

The rearrangement joins TRBV6-1 to TRBJ2-1; 13 nucleotides match TRBD2. Germline CDR1 MNHNS, CDR2 SASEGT. The CDR3 totals 16 residues. V lost 3 bases to trimming and J lost 12 bases; unmatched junction nucleotides: 11. CDR3 residues: CASSDWTSGGGVWQFF. Written as DNA, the CDR3 is TGTGCCAGCAGTGATTGGACTAGCGGGGGTGGTGTATGGCAGTTCTTC.

The chain couples TRBV5-4 to TRBJ2-2, with unresolved D. Germline lookup yields CDR1 SGHNT and CDR2 YYREEE (reference sequence). There are 15 residues in the CDR3. The germline V and J ends were trimmed by 6 bases and 0 bases, with 12 bases remaining between them. The CDR3 reads CASTPGSANTGELFF. The CDR3 DNA reads as TGTGCCAGCACTCCCGGCAGCGCGAACACCGGGGAGCTGTTTTTT.

The chain joins TRBV5-4 to TRBJ2-5; TRBD2 matches at 11 bases. Trimming removed 10 bases from V and 2 bases from J; junction bases left unmatched: 10. Germline lookup yields CDR1 SGHNT and CDR2 YYREEE (reference sequence). CDR3 length equals 15 residues. The CDR3, as DNA: TGTGCCTGTGGAACTAGCGGGGGATTACAAGAGACCCAGTACTTC. As protein: CACGTSGGLQETQYF.

The rearrangement uses TRBV11-2 and TRBJ1-4, with D possibly being TRBD1 (5 bases). V dropped 1 base and J dropped 4 bases, with 10 bases sitting between them. The germline V gene has CDR1 SGHAT and CDR2 FQNNGV. This CDR3 has 15 amino acids. The CDR3 loop reads CASSLAGTFNEKLFF. The CDR3 nucleotides read TGTGCCAGCAGCTTAGCAGGGACGTTTAATGAAAAACTGTTTTTT.

The J gene is TRBJ2-1, the V gene TRBV14; no clear D. The germline gives CDR1 SGHDN, CDR2 FVKESK. Trimming left V 1 base short and J 7 bases short, with 5 bases between. This CDR3 contains 12 residues. CDR3 loop: CASSQVANEQFF. For the CDR3, the DNA is TGTGCCAGCAGCCAAGTCGCGAATGAGCAGTTCTTC.

The chain employs TRBV6-2 or TRBV6-3 and TRBJ2-1, with 9 bases matching TRBD1. The CDR3 covers 18 residues. Germline V lookup: CDR1 MNHEY, CDR2 SVGEGT. Unmatched junction bases numbered 20, after V lost 2 bases and J lost 12 bases. The CDR3 protein is CASSYDLARDRDFMGQFF. The CDR3 DNA is TGTGCCAGCAGTTACGACCTAGCTAGGGACAGGGATTTCATGGGGCAGTTCTTC.

This sequence joins TRBV6-2 or TRBV6-3 and TRBJ2-4, with D possibly TRBD2 on 5 matching bases. Per germline, CDR1 MNHEY and CDR2 SVGEGT. The CDR3 spans 15 residues. Trimming shortened V by 6 bases and J by 9 bases, and 21 bases separated the two germline ends. The CDR3 DNA reads as TGTGCCAGCAGCCGACGGGTCTCCTTAGAGGGCATTCAGTACTTC. Translating it yields CASSRRVSLEGIQYF.

The chain uses TRBV19 and TRBJ1-2; D ambiguous. Germline V lookup: CDR1 LNHDA, CDR2 SQIVND (reference sequence). This CDR3 is built from 16 residues. V lost 4 bases and J 0 bases, leaving 15 bases between the germline ends. This CDR3 is CASSRTTVSPNYGYTF. The CDR3, as DNA: TGTGCCAGTAGTAGAACGACGGTGAGTCCTAACTATGGCTACACCTTC.

This chain connects TRBV4-1 to TRBJ1-5; TRBD1 agrees at 9 bases. The CDR3 totals 15 residues. J gave up 7 bases and V 1 base, and 5 bases lay outside the gene matches. Germline-derived CDR1 and CDR2 are MGHRA and YSYEKL. The CDR3 DNA reads as TGCGCCAGCAGCCAAGGGGGGACAGGGCGACAGCCCCAGCATTTT. Translating gives CASSQGGTGRQPQHF.

This clone was seen only once. The rearrangement joins TRBV6-5 to TRBJ1-4; D is unclear. The CDR3 runs 14 residues. Germline CDR1 and CDR2: MNHEY and SVGAGI. V dropped 6 bases and J dropped 4 bases, with 12 bases sitting between them. The CDR3 DNA is TGTGCCAGCAGGAGGCGTCAGAATAATGAAAAACTGTTTTTT. Its translation: CASRRRQNNEKLFF.

In its sample, this clone was seen once. The V and J genes are TRBV28 and TRBJ2-7; D unresolved. Germline CDR1 is MDHEN and CDR2 is SYDVKM. The V end lost 5 bases, the J end lost 5 bases, and 19 bases lay between the germline ends. The CDR3 is 15 residues long. The CDR3 nucleotides read TGTGCCAGCAGTCCCTCTGCTACCTACGTCCACGAGCAGTACTTC. This gives the protein CASSPSATYVHEQYF.

The genes are TRBV19 and TRBJ1-3; no clear D. Per the germline V gene, CDR1 is LNHDA and CDR2 is SQIVND (reference sequence). The CDR3 totals 15 residues. The V gene lost 7 bases and the J gene lost 0 bases, with 13 bases spanning the gap. Here the CDR3 DNA reads TGTGCCAGTAAGCCTGGGATCTTCTCTGGAAACACCATATATTTT. This translates into CASKPGIFSGNTIYF.

The chain couples TRBV30 to TRBJ2-4; D gene unclear. CDR3 length equals 14 residues. Per the germline V gene, CDR1 is GTSNPN and CDR2 is SVGIG (reference sequence). Trimming removed 5 bases at V and 3 bases at J, with 14 bases between. CDR3 coding DNA: TGTGCCTGGTCGGTGGGTATAGACAAAAACATTCAGTACTTC. Its translation: CAWSVGIDKNIQYF.

This clone has a single count. The J gene is TRBJ1-6, the V gene TRBV27; D uncertain. Trimming removed 6 bases from V and 7 bases from J, with 13 bases in between. The CDR3 runs 14 residues. CDR1 MNHEY and CDR2 SMNVEV come from the germline V gene (reference sequence). The CDR3 DNA reads as TGTGCCAGCAGCGTACGGTTTTTGAATTCACCCCTCCACTTT. Translated, it gives CASSVRFLNSPLHF.

The chain uses TRBV5-4 and TRBJ1-1, with D unresolved. The CDR3 totals 13 residues. Trimming stripped 0 bases from V and 1 base from J, with 4 bases between. Germline lookup yields CDR1 SGHNT and CDR2 YYREEE (reference sequence). In DNA, the CDR3 is TGTGCCAGCAGCTTGGGCACGAACACTGAAGCTTTCTTT. It encodes CASSLGTNTEAFF.

V is TRBV24-1 and J is TRBJ2-3; 7 positions agree with TRBD1. There are 15 residues in the CDR3. The J segment lost 2 bases and the V segment lost 1 base, leaving 2 bases of the junction unmatched. CDR1 and CDR2 (germline): KGHDR, SFDVKD. The CDR3 DNA is TGTGCCACCAGTGATTTAAGGGGGCTCACAGATACGCAGTATTTT. It encodes CATSDLRGLTDTQYF.

The chain has TRBV11-2 and TRBJ1-2; D may be TRBD1 (5 bases). This CDR3 spans 15 amino acids. The V end was cut by 0 bases, the J end by 4 bases, with 12 bases between. Germline loops: CDR1 SGHAT, CDR2 FQNNGV. The CDR3, as DNA: TGTGCCAGCAGCTTAGATACCGGGGCGGGCTATGGCTACACCTTC. Residues: CASSLDTGAGYGYTF.

V is TRBV12-5 and J is TRBJ2-3; D call uncertain. Trimming shortened V by 4 bases and J by 6 bases, and 14 bases separated the two germline ends. The CDR3 has 14 residues. Germline lookup yields CDR1 LGHNT and CDR2 FRNRAP. Here the CDR3 reads CASGSAVGADTQYF. The CDR3 bases are TGTGCTAGTGGTTCCGCCGTAGGCGCCGATACGCAGTATTTT.

The genes are TRBV7-3 and TRBJ2-3; D is perhaps TRBD2 (5 bases). Germline assignment: CDR1 SGHTA and CDR2 FQGTGA. The V gene lost 0 bases and the J gene lost 0 bases, with 10 bases spanning the gap. This CDR3 is 16 amino acids long. CDR3 loop: CASSLTRLASTDTQYF. In nucleotides, the CDR3 is TGTGCCAGCAGCTTAACTCGGCTAGCTAGCACAGATACGCAGTATTTT.